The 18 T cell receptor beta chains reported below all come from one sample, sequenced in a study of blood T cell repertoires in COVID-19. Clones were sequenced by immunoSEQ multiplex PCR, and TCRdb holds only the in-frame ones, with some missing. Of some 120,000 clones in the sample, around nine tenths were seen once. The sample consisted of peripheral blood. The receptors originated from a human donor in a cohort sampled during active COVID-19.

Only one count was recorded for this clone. CDR3 sequence: CASSPRGVYNEQFF. CDR3 bases: TGTGCCAGCAGTCCCCGGGGAGTGTACAATGAGCAGTTCTTC. The rearrangement uses TRBV6-6 and TRBJ2-1; D perhaps matches TRBD2 (5 bases). V dropped 5 bases and J dropped 4 bases, with 12 bases sitting between them. The CDR3 contains 14 residues. Germline V gene data show CDR1 as MNHNY and CDR2 as SVGAGI (reference sequence).

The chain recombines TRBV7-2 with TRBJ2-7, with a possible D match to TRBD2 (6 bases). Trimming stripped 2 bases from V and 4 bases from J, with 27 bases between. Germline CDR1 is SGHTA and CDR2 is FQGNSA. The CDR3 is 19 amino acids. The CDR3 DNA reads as TGTGCCAGCAGCTTACTGGATAGCCTAGCGTCCCTTCCCGCATACGAGCAGTACTTC. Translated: CASSLLDSLASLPAYEQYF.

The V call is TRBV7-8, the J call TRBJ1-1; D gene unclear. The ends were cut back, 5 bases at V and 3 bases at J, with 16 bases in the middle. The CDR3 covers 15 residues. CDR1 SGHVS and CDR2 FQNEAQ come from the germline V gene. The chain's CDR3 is CASSAKSYIDTEAFF. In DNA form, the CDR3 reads TGTGCCAGCAGCGCTAAGAGTTATATCGACACTGAAGCTTTCTTT.

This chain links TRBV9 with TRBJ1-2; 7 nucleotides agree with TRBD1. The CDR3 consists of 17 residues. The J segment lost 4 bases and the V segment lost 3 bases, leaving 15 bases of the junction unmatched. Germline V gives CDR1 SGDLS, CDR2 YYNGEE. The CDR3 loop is CASSAGTDRESIYGYTF. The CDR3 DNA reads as TGTGCCAGCAGCGCCGGCACCGACAGGGAGTCTATCTATGGCTACACCTTC.

DNA of the CDR3: TGTGCCAGCTCACCCCGGGATCGGAACTATGGCTACACCTTC. Translated, it gives CASSPRDRNYGYTF. The chain has TRBV18 and TRBJ1-2; no clear D gene. Deletions cut 3 bases from V and 2 bases from J, with 10 bases between. Germline CDR1 is KGHSH and CDR2 is LQKENI. CDR3 length equals 14 residues.

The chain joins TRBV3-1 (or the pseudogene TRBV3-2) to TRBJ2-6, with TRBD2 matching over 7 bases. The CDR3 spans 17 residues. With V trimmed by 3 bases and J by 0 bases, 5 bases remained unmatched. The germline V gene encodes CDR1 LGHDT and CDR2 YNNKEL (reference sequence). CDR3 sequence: CASSQASGFSGANVLTF. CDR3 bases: TGTGCCAGCAGCCAGGCTAGCGGTTTCTCTGGGGCCAACGTCCTGACTTTC.

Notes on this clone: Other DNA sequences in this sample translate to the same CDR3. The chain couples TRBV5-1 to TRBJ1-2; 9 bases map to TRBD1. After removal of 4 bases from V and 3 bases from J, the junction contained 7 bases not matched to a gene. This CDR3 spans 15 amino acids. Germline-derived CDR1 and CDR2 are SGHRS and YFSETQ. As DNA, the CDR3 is TGCGCCAGCAGCCCTGACAGGGGGTGGGACTATGGCTACACCTTC. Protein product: CASSPDRGWDYGYTF.

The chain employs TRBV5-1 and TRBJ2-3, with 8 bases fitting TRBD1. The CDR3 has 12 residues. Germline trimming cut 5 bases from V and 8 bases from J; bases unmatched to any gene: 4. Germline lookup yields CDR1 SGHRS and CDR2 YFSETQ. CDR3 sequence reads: CASSRTGGTQYF. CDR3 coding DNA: TGCGCCAGCAGTCGAACAGGGGGTACGCAGTATTTT.

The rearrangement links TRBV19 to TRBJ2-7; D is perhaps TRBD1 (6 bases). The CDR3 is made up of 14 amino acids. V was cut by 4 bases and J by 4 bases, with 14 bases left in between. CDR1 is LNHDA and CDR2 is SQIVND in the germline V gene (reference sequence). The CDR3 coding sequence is TGTGCCAGTAGTACCGGAACAGGGTTTTACGAGCAGTACTTC. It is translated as CASSTGTGFYEQYF.

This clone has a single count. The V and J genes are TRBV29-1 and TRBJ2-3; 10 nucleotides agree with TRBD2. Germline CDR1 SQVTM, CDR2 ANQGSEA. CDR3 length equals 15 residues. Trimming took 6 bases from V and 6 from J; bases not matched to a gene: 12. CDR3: CSVIESGGAADTQYF. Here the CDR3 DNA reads TGCAGCGTCATTGAGAGCGGGGGGGCTGCGGATACGCAGTATTTT.

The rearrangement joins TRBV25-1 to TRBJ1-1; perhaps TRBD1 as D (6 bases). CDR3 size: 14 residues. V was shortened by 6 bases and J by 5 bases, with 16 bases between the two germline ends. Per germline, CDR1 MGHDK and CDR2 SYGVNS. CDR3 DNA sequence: TGTGCCAGCAGGGGGGAGGGCCAGGGGACTGAAGCTTTCTTT. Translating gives CASRGEGQGTEAFF.

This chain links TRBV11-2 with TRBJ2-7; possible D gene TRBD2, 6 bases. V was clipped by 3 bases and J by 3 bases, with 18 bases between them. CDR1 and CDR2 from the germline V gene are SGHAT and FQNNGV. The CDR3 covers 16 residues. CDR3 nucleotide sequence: TGTGCCAGCAGCTTCCTAGGAGGAGGGACCCACTACGAGCAGTACTTC. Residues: CASSFLGGGTHYEQYF.

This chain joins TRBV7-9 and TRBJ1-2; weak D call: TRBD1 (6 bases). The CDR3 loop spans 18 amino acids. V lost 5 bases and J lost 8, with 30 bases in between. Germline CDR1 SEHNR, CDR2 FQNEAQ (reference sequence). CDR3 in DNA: TGTGCCAGCAGCGCCGGGGCGGGGCGGGGGGCGCCGAATTTGGGCTACACCTTC. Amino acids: CASSAGAGRGAPNLGYTF.

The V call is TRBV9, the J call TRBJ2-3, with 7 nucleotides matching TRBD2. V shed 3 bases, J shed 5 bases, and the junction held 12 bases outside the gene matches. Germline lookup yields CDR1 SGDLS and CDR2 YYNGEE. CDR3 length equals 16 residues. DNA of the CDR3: TGTGCCAGCAGCGCTACGAGCGGGGTCCTCCGAGATACGCAGTATTTT. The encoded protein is CASSATSGVLRDTQYF.

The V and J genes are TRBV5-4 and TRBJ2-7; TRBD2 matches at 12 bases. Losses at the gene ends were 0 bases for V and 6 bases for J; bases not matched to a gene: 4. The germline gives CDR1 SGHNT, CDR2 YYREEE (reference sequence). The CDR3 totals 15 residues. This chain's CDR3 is CASSLETTSGSEQYF. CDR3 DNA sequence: TGTGCCAGCAGCTTGGAAACGACTAGCGGGAGCGAGCAGTACTTC.

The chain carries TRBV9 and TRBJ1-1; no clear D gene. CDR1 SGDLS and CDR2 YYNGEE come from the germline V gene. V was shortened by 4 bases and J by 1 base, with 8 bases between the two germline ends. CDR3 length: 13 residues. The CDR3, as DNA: TGTGCCAGCAGCACTACTACGAACACTGAAGCTTTCTTT. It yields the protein CASSTTTNTEAFF.

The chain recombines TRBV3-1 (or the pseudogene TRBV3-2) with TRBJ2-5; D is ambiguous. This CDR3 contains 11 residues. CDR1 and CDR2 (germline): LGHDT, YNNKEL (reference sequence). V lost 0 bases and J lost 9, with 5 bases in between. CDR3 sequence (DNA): TGTGCCAGCAGCCAAGAACTGGCCCAGTACTTC. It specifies CASSQELAQYF.

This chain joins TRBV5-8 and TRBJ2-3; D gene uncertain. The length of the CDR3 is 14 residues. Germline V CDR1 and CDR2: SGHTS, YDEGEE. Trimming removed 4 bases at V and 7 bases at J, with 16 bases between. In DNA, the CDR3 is TGTGCCAGCAGCCCCGTGTGGGCCTCCCATACGCAGTATTTT. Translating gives CASSPVWASHTQYF.